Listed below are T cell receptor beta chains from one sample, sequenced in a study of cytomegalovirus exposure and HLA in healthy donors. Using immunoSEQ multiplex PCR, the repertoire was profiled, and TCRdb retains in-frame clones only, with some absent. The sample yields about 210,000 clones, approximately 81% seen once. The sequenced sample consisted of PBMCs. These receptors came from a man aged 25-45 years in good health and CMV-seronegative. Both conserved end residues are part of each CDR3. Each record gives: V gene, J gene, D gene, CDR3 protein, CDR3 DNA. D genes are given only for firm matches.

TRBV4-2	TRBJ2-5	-	CASSQDGGPQETQYF	TGTGCCAGCAGCCAAGATGGAGGGCCCCAAGAGACCCAGTACTTC
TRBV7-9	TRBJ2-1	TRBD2	CASSPLGGGSPSRGQFF	TGTGCCAGCAGCCCACTGGGCGGGGGGTCCCCCTCCCGCGGGCAGTTCTTC
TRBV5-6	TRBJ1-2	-	CASSPEAGSYTF	TGTGCCAGCAGCCCGGAGGCAGGAAGCTACACCTTC
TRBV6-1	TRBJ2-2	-	CASKPGTNTGELFF	TGTGCCAGCAAACCGGGGACGAACACCGGGGAGCTGTTTTTT
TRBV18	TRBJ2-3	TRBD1	CASSNRGHTDTQYF	TGTGCCAGCTCCAACAGGGGGCACACAGATACGCAGTATTTT
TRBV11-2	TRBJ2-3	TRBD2	CASIKSRGGLSDTQYF	TGTGCCAGCATCAAGAGCCGCGGGGGGCTCTCAGATACGCAGTATTTT
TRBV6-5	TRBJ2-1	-	CASSGGIEQFF	TGTGCCAGCAGTGGCGGTATTGAGCAGTTCTTC
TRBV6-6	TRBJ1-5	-	CASSRTDQPQHF	TGTGCCAGCAGCCGGACTGATCAGCCCCAGCATTTT
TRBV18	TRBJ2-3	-	CASSLMWGGEHYTQYF	TGTGCCAGCTCATTAATGTGGGGCGGAGAACACTATACGCAGTATTTT
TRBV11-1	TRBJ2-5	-	CASSVQTGIQETQYF	TGTGCCAGCAGCGTTCAAACAGGGATCCAAGAGACCCAGTACTTC
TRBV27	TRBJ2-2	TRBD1	CASSLLGTANTGELFF	TGTGCCAGCAGTTTATTGGGGACAGCGAACACCGGGGAGCTGTTTTTT